These T cell receptor beta chains were read from a single sample in a study of cytomegalovirus exposure and HLA in healthy donors. TCRdb's copy holds only in-frame clones and misses some; the assay was immunoSEQ multiplex PCR. There are 100,000 to 150,000 clones in the sample; about 80% occur only once, and approximately 8.4% lies in the top ten. Sequences were obtained from PBMCs. The receptors were gathered from a man under 40 in good health and CMV-seropositive. Each CDR3 is given with its conserved first and last residue. A D gene is named only where the DNA matches it firmly.

d_gene,v_gene,j_gene,CDR3aa,CDR3nt
.,TRBV7-2,TRBJ2-1,CASSLIKVGRFYDEQFF,TGTGCCAGCAGCTTAATAAAGGTGGGGCGGTTTTACGATGAGCAGTTCTTC
.,TRBV10-3,TRBJ2-1,CAISESGGTYNEQFF,TGTGCCATCAGTGAGAGTGGCGGGACCTACAATGAGCAGTTCTTC
.,TRBV6-1,TRBJ1-3,CASTFWRDSGNTIYF,TGTGCCAGCACATTTTGGAGGGACTCTGGAAACACCATATATTTT
.,TRBV5-1,TRBJ1-1,CASSSHRENTEAFF,TGCGCCAGCAGCTCACACAGGGAGAACACTGAAGCTTTCTTT
TRBD1,TRBV2,TRBJ1-6,CASSPLGQGNSPLHF,TGTGCCAGCAGCCCATTAGGACAGGGGAATTCACCCCTCCACTTT
.,TRBV6-4,TRBJ2-5,CASSDSWYRAEGETQYF,TGTGCCAGCAGTGACTCGTGGTACAGGGCGGAAGGAGAGACCCAGTACTTC
.,TRBV11-3,TRBJ2-5,CASSFHTQETQYF,TGTGCCAGCAGCTTTCATACACAAGAGACCCAGTACTTC
.,TRBV25-1,TRBJ1-4,CASSALQRGEKLFF,TGTGCCAGCAGTGCTTTACAAAGAGGTGAAAAACTGTTTTTT
TRBD1,TRBV6-1,TRBJ1-6,CASRTGNSPLHF,TGTGCCAGCAGGACAGGGAATTCACCCCTCCACTTT
TRBD1,TRBV5-1,TRBJ2-7,CASSGGQGAVDEQYF,TGCGCCAGCTCCGGAGGACAGGGGGCTGTCGACGAGCAGTACTTC
.,TRBV6-1,TRBJ1-3,CASSEGTNGNTIYF,TGTGCCAGCAGTGAAGGGACTAACGGAAACACCATATATTTT